The TCR beta chain described here comes from a study of blood T cell repertoires in COVID-19. As for the study in general: COVID-19 samples collected from the United States, Italy and Spain covered acute and convalescent phases.

The CDR3 is made up of 14 amino acids. V was cut by 7 bases and J by 2 bases, with 14 bases left in between. The germline V gene has CDR1 LNHDA and CDR2 SQIVND (reference sequence). Profiling relied on immunoSEQ multiplex PCR, and the TCRdb table lists in-frame clones only, not all of them. This table holds fewer than 250,000 clones, around nine tenths found once. This TCR was sampled from a man aged 25-40 years with acute or convalescent COVID-19. The V and J genes are TRBV19 and TRBJ1-1, with a possible D match to TRBD1 (5 bases). Input material: peripheral blood. CDR3 DNA: TGTGCCAGTACGAATGACAGACCAAACACTGAAGCTTTCTTT. It yields the protein CASTNDRPNTEAFF.